The entry below describes one T cell receptor beta chain. In germline, CDR1 is LNHDA, CDR2 SQIVND (reference sequence). The CDR3 sequence is 14 residues long. V shed 4 bases and J shed 7 bases, with 16 bases lying between them. The data stem from a study of radiotherapy plus CTLA-4 blockade in lung cancer. Clones were sequenced by immunoSEQ multiplex PCR, and TCRdb holds only the in-frame ones, with some missing. The data contain more than 40,000 clones, approximately 76% of them singletons. Sequenced material: peripheral blood, taken from a patient treated with radiotherapy plus ipilimumab. The genes are TRBV19 and TRBJ1-2, with D tentatively TRBD1 (5 bases). This receptor was obtained from a human donor with non-small cell lung cancer who had stable disease on radiotherapy plus ipilimumab. The CDR3 nucleotides are TGTGCCAGTAGTAAGGGACGGAAATCTAGTGGCTACACCTTC. Its translation is CASSKGRKSSGYTF.